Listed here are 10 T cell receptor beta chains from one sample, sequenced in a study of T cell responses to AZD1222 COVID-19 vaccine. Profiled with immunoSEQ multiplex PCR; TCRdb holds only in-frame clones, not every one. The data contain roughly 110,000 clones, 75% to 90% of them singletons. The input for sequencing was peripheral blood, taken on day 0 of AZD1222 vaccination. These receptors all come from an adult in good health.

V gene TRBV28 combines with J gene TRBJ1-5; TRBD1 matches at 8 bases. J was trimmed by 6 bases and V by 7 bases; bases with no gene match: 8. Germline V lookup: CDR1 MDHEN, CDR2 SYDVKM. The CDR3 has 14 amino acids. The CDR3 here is CASIRPGGSQPQHF. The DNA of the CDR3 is TGTGCCAGCATCCGCCCAGGGGGCTCTCAGCCCCAGCATTTT.

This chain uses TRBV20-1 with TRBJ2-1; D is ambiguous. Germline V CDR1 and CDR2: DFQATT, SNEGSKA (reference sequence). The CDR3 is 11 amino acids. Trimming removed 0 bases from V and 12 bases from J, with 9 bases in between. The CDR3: CSAREDKGQFF. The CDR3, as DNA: TGCAGTGCTAGAGAGGATAAAGGGCAGTTCTTC.

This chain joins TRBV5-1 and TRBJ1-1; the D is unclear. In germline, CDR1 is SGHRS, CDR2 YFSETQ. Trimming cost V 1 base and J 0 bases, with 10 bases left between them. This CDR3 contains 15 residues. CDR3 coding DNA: TGCGCCAGCAGCTTGATGGCCACGGTGAACACTGAAGCTTTCTTT. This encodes CASSLMATVNTEAFF.

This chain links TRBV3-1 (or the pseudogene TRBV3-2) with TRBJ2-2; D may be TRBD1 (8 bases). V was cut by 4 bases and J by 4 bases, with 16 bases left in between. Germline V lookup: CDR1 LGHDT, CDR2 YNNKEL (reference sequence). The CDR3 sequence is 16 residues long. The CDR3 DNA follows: TGTGCCAGCAGCCCCTGGACAGGGACTATCACCGGGGAGCTGTTTTTT. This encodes CASSPWTGTITGELFF.

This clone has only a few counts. CDR3 amino acids: CASKMGTTINTQYF. In nucleotides, the CDR3 is TGTGCCAGCAAGATGGGGACTACCATAAATACGCAGTATTTT. V gene TRBV3-1 (or the pseudogene TRBV3-2) combines with J gene TRBJ2-3; 7 bases are shared with TRBD2. Losses at the gene ends were 7 bases for V and 7 bases for J; bases not matched to a gene: 11. Germline-derived CDR1 and CDR2 are LGHDT and YNNKEL (reference sequence). The CDR3 runs 14 residues.

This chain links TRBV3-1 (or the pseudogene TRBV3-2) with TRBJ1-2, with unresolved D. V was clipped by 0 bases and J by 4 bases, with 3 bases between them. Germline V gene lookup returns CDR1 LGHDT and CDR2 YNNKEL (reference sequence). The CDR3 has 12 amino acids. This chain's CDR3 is CASSQEGYGYTF. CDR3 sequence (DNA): TGTGCCAGCAGCCAAGAGGGCTATGGCTACACCTTC.

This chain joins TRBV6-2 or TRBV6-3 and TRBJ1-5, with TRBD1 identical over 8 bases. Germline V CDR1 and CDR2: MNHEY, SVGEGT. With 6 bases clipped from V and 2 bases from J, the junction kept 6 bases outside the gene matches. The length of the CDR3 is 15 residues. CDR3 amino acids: CASSSVDRGNQPQHF. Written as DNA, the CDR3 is TGTGCCAGCAGCTCGGTGGACAGGGGCAATCAGCCCCAGCATTTT.

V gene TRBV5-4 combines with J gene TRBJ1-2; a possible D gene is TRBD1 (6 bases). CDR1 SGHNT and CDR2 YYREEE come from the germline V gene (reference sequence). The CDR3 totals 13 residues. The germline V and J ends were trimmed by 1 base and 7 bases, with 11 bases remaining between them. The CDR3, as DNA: TGTGCCAGCAGCTTGTGGGGGGCGGCTGGCTACACCTTC. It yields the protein CASSLWGAAGYTF.

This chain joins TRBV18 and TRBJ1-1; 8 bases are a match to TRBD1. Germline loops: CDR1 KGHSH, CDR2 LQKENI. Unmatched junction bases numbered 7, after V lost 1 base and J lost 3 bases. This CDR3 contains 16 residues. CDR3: CASSPLRTGRDTEAFF. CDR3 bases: TGTGCCAGCTCACCACTGAGGACAGGGCGGGACACTGAAGCTTTCTTT.

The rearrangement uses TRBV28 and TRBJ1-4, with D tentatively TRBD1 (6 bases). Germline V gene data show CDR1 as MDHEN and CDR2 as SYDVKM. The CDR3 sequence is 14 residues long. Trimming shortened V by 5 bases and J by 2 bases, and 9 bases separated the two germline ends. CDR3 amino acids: CASSNTGTNEKLFF. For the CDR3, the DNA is TGTGCCAGCAGTAACACAGGGACTAATGAAAAACTGTTTTTT.